This T cell receptor beta chain originates from a study of cytomegalovirus exposure and HLA in healthy donors (dated by TCRdb to about 2017). For the wider study: An earlier analysis of 587 of the donors reported 250 to 350 Gb of sequence data and about 100 million unique TCR beta sequences from about 200 million T cells. Roughly 300 gigabases of sequencing data and tens of millions of unique TCR sequences were included in an early release covering around 600 HLA-typed donors. Of the 350 to 400 genotyped donors, approximately 82% fell in the genetic ancestry cluster associated with self-reported Caucasian donors. The study aimed to test whether cataloging public T cell receptors could reveal signatures of past pathogen exposure. The study profiled the T cell repertoires of hundreds of subjects by immunosequencing and related them to cytomegalovirus serostatus. Besides the first cohort of roughly 700 subjects, a separate validation cohort made up of 90 to 150 different subjects was used. High-throughput TCR immunosequencing, statistical association of individual TCRs with disease status, and machine learning were combined to predict cytomegalovirus infection status. A later analysis re-examined previously published TCR beta repertoires from just over 650 donors and added high-resolution HLA genotyping to investigate patterns of TCR occurrence. The later analysis used no new phenotypic data to find candidate immune exposures, relying instead on TCR beta sequences and their occurrence across donors. An earlier analysis of 500 to 750 of the donors applied high-throughput TCR beta sequencing to assess whether each TCR beta V gene segment acted as functional or pseudogenic. Donor age, sex, ethnicity and CMV serostatus were compiled alongside the repertoire data. Genome-wide SNP genotypes for about 55% of the roughly 670 donors were used in a later genetic analysis, which treated that subset as a discovery cohort. Every discovery cohort repertoire had been produced on one sequencing platform. HLA typing covered class I and class II loci at four-digit resolution. Typing coverage differed by locus: A, B, C, DRB1 and DQB1 were typed in roughly 629-640 donors, DQA1 in about 500, DPA1 in over 600, and DPB1 in 400 to 480. About five DR-DQ haplotypes were treated as single units for association and clustering because of strong linkage in the cohort. Among roughly 400 genotyped donors of the cohort, an average of approximately 220,000 unique TCR beta nucleotide sequences was sequenced per donor, of which approximately 19% were non-productive. General study outcomes and caveats: In this cohort, only TCR beta chains were sequenced, and detectable features were limited by the absence of alpha or paired-chain data. Immune exposure information for the cohort was limited to CMV serostatus. It was suggested by the authors that the approach could potentially be generalized to other disease states and immunological phenotypes. Because counts were too low, some 17 rarely observed V segments, including chromosome 9 orphons, were excluded from the earlier analysis of 500 to 700 of the donors. Because HLA typing was unavailable for some donors at each locus, only the typed subset was used in association tests. Correlated functional status among segregating V segments might be attributable to linkage disequilibrium, but an unknown experimental factor could not be ruled out. A further reported finding was that TCR beta sequences accurately predicted the HLA-A and HLA-B alleles for most subjects in the first cohort. In an earlier analysis of some 550 of the donors, most TCR beta V segments were observed in productive rearrangements about 87% or about 30% of the time, broadly matching IMGT annotations. In a later analysis, HLA-associated TCR beta chains were found to be more clonally expanded and to have lower generation probabilities than equally common non-associated chains. V-gene and J-gene trimming of TCR beta chains was associated with a missense DCLRE1C variant in a later genetic analysis, and the association was replicated in an independent cohort. A later analysis found that TCR association rates varied across HLA loci, with DRB1 alleles showing the most associated TCRs and HLA-C alleles the fewest. A cluster of highly shared sequence variants was judged likely to be a technical artifact of the sequencing pipeline. Specific HLA alleles were associated with 16,951 TCR beta sequences at a false discovery rate of 0.05 in a later analysis. Cytomegalovirus status was reported to be diagnosed by the classifier with high specificity and sensitivity in both the original and validation cohorts. In a later analysis, several top co-occurrence clusters were reported to appear linked to parvovirus B19, influenza, CMV and Epstein-Barr virus. In vitro tests confirmed that three of the cytomegalovirus-associated TCR beta chains recognize cytomegalovirus antigens. According to a later analysis, most CMV-associated TCR beta chains appeared to be HLA-restricted, and the HLA associations seemed to be driven largely by CMV exposure. Roughly uniform sequencing depth across donors was assumed in presence/absence analyses, although this assumption may not hold. Some IMGT-functional V segments, including TRBV6-2 and TRBV6-3, could not be told apart with the 87-base-pair reads, so those segments were excluded. A total of about 180 TCR beta chains were listed by the study as associated with cytomegalovirus. Assigning TCR associations to individual alleles was difficult when HLA alleles, especially DR and DQ, strongly co-occurred. In a later genetic analysis, fewer N-insertions in productive TCRs were reported among donors in an Asian-associated ancestry cluster than the approximately 710-donor mean. Most TCR sequences were seen in very few donors, while some public TCRs were found in many individuals.

The cohort comprised approximately 700 healthy bone marrow donors. At the time of sampling, every cohort member was nominally healthy, though immune exposures that went unrecorded were likely present. Of the 690 or so cohort members, about 270 had a positive CMV serostatus and 350 to 450 had a negative one, while no CMV serostatus was recorded for the donor. A peripheral blood sample was provided by each donor, and peripheral blood mononuclear cells were used for TCR beta sequencing. The Qiagen DNeasy Blood Extraction Kit was used to extract genomic DNA from the blood cell samples. This clone showed up just once. Its antigen remains undetermined. No qualities accompany the bases; no much larger clone lies one base away. Receptor libraries were prepared by the immunoSEQ multiplex PCR assay. For the multiplex PCR, a mixture combining 60 forward primers for TCR Vbeta segments and 13 reverse primers for TCR Jbeta segments was used. The CDR3 region of rearranged TCR beta genes was amplified from genomic DNA with a multiplex PCR assay. The amplified TCR beta libraries were sequenced on the Illumina HiSeq System as 87-base-pair reads. Regarding the original processing steps: Across the 500 to 850 repertoires, a later analysis counted tens of millions of unique TCR beta chains, some 11 million of which were shared by at least two donors. Raw reads were error-corrected and collapsed into unique sequences by a nearest-neighbor algorithm in which closely related sequences were merged to remove PCR and sequencing errors. CDR3 sequences were aligned to IMGT reference sequences to assign V, D and J gene segments. For a sequence to be retained, a match of at least six nucleotides was required to both a V gene segment and a J gene segment. A rearrangement was called productive if the CDR3 had no stop codons and remained in frame with V and J, and every other rearrangement was called non-productive. Following IMGT convention, CDR3 was defined as the stretch from the second conserved V-encoded cysteine up to the conserved J-encoded phenylalanine. The earlier analysis of approximately 500 of the donors excluded sequences that lacked an unambiguous match to a single V gene segment. An earlier analysis of approximately 590 of the donors called V segments functional above 56.7% productive rearrangements and segregating when the between-donor standard deviation exceeded 5%. A statistical classification framework was built for diagnosing cytomegalovirus status from the catalog of TCR beta chain sequences. In a later analysis, V and J genes were assigned by comparing TCR nucleotide sequences against IMGT/GENE-DB human TR gene sequences. Using the TCRdist pipeline, a later analysis assigned CDR3 sequences along with most-parsimonious VDJ recombination scenarios. In a later analysis, every TCR beta chain was defined by the combination of its CDR3 amino acid sequence and its V-gene family, and reads without a unique V-gene family were dropped. In a later analysis, 450 to 600 highly shared, low-generation-probability nucleotide sequences were removed to address suspected cross-contamination and a sequencing artifact. In a later analysis, a clonal expansion index was calculated for each public chain from normalized within-repertoire ranks of inferred template counts. In a later analysis, generation probabilities were computed with a VDJ recombination model fitted to out-of-frame rearrangements, and the resulting probabilities were checked against IGoR. In a later analysis, hypergeometric tests were used to score TCR-TCR, TCR-HLA and TCR-CMV co-occurrence, with a repertoire-size bias correction applied to TCR pairs. False discovery rates were estimated in a later analysis by permuting HLA or CMV assignments 20 times. A later analysis grouped co-occurring TCRs with DBSCAN, adding TCRdist sequence similarity when clustering within HLA-allele-positive subsets. Co-occurrence clustering excluded repertoires with fewer than 30,000 or more than 120,000 public chains, plus five with anomalous nucleotide sharing. This is the immuneACCESS table as TCRdb keeps it, with only in-frame sequences that have V and J called. A part of the clones is gone; compared with another copy, unresolved V genes explain less than half, and the rest is unexplained. The D gene and trimming were derived from the DNA, and the V and J assignments and clone size from that table. This sample holds 100,000 or so clones; 81% were observed only once. 10% of the sample goes to the ten largest clones.

The CDR1 and CDR2 encoded by the germline V gene are MNHEY and SVGAGI. Its CDR3 holds 15 amino acids, cysteine through phenylalanine. Only the CDR3 part of the read is kept: 45 bases, read in frame from the first base. From V the trimming removes 0 bases and from J it removes 6 bases, while the gene matches leave 5 bases of the junction unaccounted for. The chain was built from TRBV6-5 and TRBJ1-5, with 7 bases in between that match TRBD1. The material sequenced was PBMCs. The receptor was isolated from a human donor in good health. The DNA sequence is as follows: TGTGCCAGCAGTTACTCTAGGGGGCGCGGTCAGCCCCAGCATTTT. Its protein is CASSYSRGRGQPQHF.